The 6 T cell receptor beta chains given below trace back to one sample, sequenced in a study of cytomegalovirus exposure and HLA in healthy donors. PCR amplification relied on 60 Vbeta primers (plus 13 Jbeta primers). The table came from immunoSEQ multiplex PCR; TCRdb's copy has only in-frame clones and leaves some out. The listing contains over 40,000 clones. What was sequenced was PBMCs. These receptors were obtained from a man aged 25-45 years in good health and CMV-seronegative.

The chain combines TRBV6-6 with TRBJ1-4; 7 nucleotides align to TRBD1. CDR1 is MNHNY, CDR2 SVGAGI, per germline (reference sequence). The CDR3 spans 14 residues. V dropped 5 bases and J dropped 4; count of bases not matched to a gene: 4. Written as DNA, the CDR3 is TGTGCCAGCAGTCGGACAGGCTTTAATGAAAAACTGTTTTTT. It yields the protein CASSRTGFNEKLFF.

The V call is TRBV7-6, the J call TRBJ2-7; TRBD1 matches at 10 bases. This CDR3 is built from 16 residues. Germline CDR1 is SGHVS and CDR2 is FNYEAQ. V lost 2 bases to trimming and J lost 6 bases; unmatched junction nucleotides: 10. For the CDR3, the DNA is TGTGCCAGCAGCTTATTATCCGGGACAGGGGCAATCGAGCAGTACTTC. It yields the protein CASSLLSGTGAIEQYF.

V gene TRBV11-2 combines with J gene TRBJ2-5, with D possibly matching TRBD1 (5 bases). Trimming stripped 1 base from V and 0 bases from J, with 9 bases between. The CDR3 has 15 residues. Germline V lookup: CDR1 SGHAT, CDR2 FQNNGV. CDR3 DNA sequence: TGTGCCAGCAGCTTAGCTAGACAGAACCAAGAGACCCAGTACTTC. Translation gives CASSLARQNQETQYF.

The chain employs TRBV5-4 and TRBJ2-5; D is perhaps TRBD1 (6 bases). CDR3 size: 13 residues. In germline, CDR1 is SGHNT, CDR2 YYREEE (reference sequence). Deletions cut 4 bases from V and 5 bases from J, with 12 bases between. The CDR3 sequence: CASSPNRAETQYF. DNA of the CDR3: TGTGCCAGCAGCCCTAACAGGGCGGAGACCCAGTACTTC.

V is TRBV5-1 and J is TRBJ2-2, with 9 bases identical to TRBD2. Germline CDR1 reads SGHRS; CDR2 reads YFSETQ. V dropped 4 bases and J dropped 2; count of bases not matched to a gene: 6. The CDR3 runs to 16 residues. The CDR3: CASSLGLAANTGELFF. The CDR3, as DNA: TGCGCCAGCAGCCTGGGACTAGCAGCCAACACCGGGGAGCTGTTTTTT. The full variable domain, with the rest looked up from reference TRBV5-1 and TRBJ2-2, is KAGVTQTPRYLIKTRGQQVTLSCSPISGHRSVSWYQQTPGQGLQFLFEYFSETQRNKGNFPGRFSGRQFSNSRSEMNVSTLELGDSALYLCASSLGLAANTGELFFGEGSRLTVL.

The chain has TRBV6-1 and TRBJ1-5, with D hard to call. From germline, CDR1 is MNHNS and CDR2 SASEGT. This CDR3 comprises 17 residues. The V end lost 4 bases, the J end lost 2 bases, and 18 bases lay between the germline ends. Written as DNA, the CDR3 is TGTGCCAGCAGTGCCGCCCCCCCGGGGATGGGCAATCAGCCCCAGCATTTT. Residues: CASSAAPPGMGNQPQHF.